This T cell receptor beta chain originates from a study of blood T cell repertoires in COVID-19. On the study more broadly: COVID-19 samples collected from the United States, Italy and Spain covered acute and convalescent phases. The analysed material was cDNA or gDNA that came from T cells, B-cell-depleted T cells, or PBMCs.

Authors' methods: Amplification of reference gene primers was used by the study to estimate nucleated cell counts. Assay: immunoSEQ multiplex PCR; the TCRdb copy retains only in-frame clones and omits some. Clonal size and the V and J genes are those of that table, whereas D and trimming came from the DNA. This sample yields some 160,000 clones, of which roughly 91% are seen a single time; approximately 2.2% belongs to the top ten. The CDR3 is made up of 15 amino acids. Germline CDR1 is GTSNPN and CDR2 is SVGIG (reference sequence). Trimming removed 0 bases at V and 0 bases at J, with 11 bases between.

The sequenced material came from peripheral blood. The chain carries TRBV30 and TRBJ1-2; tentatively, D is TRBD1 (5 bases). The TCR comes from a man aged 18 to 35 with acute or convalescent COVID-19. The CDR3 DNA follows: TGTGCCTGGAGTGTAAGAGGACACCCTAACTATGGCTACACCTTC. Amino acids: CAWSVRGHPNYGYTF.